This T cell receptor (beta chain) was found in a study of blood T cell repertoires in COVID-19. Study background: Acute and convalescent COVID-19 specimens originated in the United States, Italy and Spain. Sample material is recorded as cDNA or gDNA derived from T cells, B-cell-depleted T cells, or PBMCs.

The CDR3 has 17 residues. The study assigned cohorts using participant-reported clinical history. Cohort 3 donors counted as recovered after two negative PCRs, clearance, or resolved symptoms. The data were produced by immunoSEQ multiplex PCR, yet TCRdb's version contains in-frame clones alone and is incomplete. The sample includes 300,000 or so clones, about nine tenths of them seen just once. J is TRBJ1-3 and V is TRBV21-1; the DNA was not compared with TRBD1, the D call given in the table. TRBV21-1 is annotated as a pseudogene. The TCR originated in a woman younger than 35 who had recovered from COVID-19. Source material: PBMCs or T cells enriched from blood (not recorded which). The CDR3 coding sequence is TGTGCCAGCAGCAAATCCCGGGACAGGGGGCCCGGAAACACCATATATTTT. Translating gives CASSKSRDRGPGNTIYF.